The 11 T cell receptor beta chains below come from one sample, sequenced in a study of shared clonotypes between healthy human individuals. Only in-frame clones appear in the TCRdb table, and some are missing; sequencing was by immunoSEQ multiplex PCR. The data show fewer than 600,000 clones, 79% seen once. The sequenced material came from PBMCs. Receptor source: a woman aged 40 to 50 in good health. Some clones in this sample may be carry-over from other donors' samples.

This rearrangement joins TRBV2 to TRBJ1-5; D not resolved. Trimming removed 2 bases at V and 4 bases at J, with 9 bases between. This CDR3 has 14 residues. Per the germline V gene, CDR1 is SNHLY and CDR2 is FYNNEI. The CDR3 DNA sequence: TGTGCCAGCAGTGAACCGCCCGGGAATCAGCCCCAGCATTTT. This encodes CASSEPPGNQPQHF.

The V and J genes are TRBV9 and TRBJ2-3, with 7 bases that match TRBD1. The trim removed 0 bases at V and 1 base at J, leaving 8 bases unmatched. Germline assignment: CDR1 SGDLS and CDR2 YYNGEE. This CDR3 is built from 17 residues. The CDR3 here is CASSVGVGQGGTDTQYF. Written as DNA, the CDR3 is TGTGCCAGCAGCGTAGGAGTTGGGCAGGGGGGCACAGATACGCAGTATTTT.

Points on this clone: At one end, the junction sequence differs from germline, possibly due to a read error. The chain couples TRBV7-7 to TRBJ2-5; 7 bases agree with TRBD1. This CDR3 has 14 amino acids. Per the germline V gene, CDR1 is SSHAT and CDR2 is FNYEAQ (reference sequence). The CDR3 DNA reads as TGTGCTAGCAGCGCCACAGGGGCCCAAGAGACCCAGTACTTC. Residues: CASSATGAQETQYF.

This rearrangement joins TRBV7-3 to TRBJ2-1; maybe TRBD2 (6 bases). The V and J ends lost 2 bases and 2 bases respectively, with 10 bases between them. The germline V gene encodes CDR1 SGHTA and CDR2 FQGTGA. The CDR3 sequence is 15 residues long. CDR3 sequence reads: CASSLGGDAYNEQFF. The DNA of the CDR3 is TGTGCCAGCAGCTTAGGAGGGGACGCCTACAATGAGCAGTTCTTC.

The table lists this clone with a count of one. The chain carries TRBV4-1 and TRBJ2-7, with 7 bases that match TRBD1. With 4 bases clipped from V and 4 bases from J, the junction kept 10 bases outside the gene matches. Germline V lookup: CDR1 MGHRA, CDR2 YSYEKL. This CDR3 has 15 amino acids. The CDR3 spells CASSPTPGQRYEQYF. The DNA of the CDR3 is TGCGCCAGCAGCCCAACACCGGGACAGAGGTACGAGCAGTACTTC.

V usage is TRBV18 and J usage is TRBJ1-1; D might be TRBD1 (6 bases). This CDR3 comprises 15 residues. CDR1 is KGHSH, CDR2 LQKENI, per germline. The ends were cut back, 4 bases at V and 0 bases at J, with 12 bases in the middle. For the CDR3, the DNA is TGTGCCAGCTCACAGGGACATCTAATGAACACTGAAGCTTTCTTT. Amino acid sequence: CASSQGHLMNTEAFF.

DNA of the CDR3: TGCAGCGTTGAAGTGAATTACGGGGAGCTGTTTTTT. It is translated as CSVEVNYGELFF. The rearrangement uses TRBV29-1 and TRBJ2-2; D not resolved. V lost 1 base, J lost 7 bases, and 7 bases lay in between. Germline values: CDR1 SQVTM, CDR2 ANQGSEA. CDR3 length: 12 residues.

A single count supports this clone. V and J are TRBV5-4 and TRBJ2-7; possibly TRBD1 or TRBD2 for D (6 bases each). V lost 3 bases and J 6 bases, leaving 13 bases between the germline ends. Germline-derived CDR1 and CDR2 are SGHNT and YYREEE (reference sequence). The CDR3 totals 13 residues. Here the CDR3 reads CASSWGADLEQYF. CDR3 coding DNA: TGTGCCAGCAGCTGGGGGGCAGACCTCGAGCAGTACTTC.

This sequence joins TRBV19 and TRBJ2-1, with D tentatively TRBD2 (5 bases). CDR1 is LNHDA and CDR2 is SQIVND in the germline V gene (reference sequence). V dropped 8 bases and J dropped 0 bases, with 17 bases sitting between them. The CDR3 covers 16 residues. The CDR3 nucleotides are TGTGCCAGTGGAGGTTACGGGATAGTCTCCTACAATGAGCAGTTCTTC. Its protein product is CASGGYGIVSYNEQFF.

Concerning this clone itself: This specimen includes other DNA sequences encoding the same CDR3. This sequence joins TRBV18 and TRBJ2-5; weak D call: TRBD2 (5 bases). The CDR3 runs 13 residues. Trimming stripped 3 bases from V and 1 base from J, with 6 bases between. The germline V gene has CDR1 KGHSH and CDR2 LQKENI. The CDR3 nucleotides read TGTGCCAGCTCACCTCGGGGCCAAGAGACCCAGTACTTC. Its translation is CASSPRGQETQYF.

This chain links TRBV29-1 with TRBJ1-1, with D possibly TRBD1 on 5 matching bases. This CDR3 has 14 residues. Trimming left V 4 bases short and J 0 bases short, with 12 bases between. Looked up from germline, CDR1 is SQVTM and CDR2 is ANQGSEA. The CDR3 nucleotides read TGCAGCGTTGGCCGCGGGGGGATGAACACTGAAGCTTTCTTT. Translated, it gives CSVGRGGMNTEAFF.